The present entry profiles one TCR beta chain with its context. Produced via immunoSEQ multiplex PCR; TCRdb's table is partial and in-frame only. The table includes about 480,000 clones, 87% detected once. This record belongs to a study of Ad26.COV2.S vaccination and SARS-CoV-2 variants. The CDR3 contains 17 residues. CDR1 and CDR2 (germline): LGHNT, FRNRAP. The V and J ends lost 0 bases and 3 bases, in that order; junction bases with no gene match: 5. Treatment reported: roughly 18 received Ad26.COV2.S at low or high dose, single or two shots; several received placebo; per-sample allocation not given. Each sample was drawn 63 days after the first injection (of vaccine or placebo). Recruitment in Boston yielded a donor of adult age, 18-55 years.

Sample: peripheral blood, taken in a trial of Ad26.COV2.S vaccine versus placebo. This clonotype originated in a person aged 18-65 years who received the Ad26.COV2.S COVID-19 vaccine or a placebo. V is TRBV12-5 and J is TRBJ2-2; 9 bases map to TRBD2. The CDR3 bases are TGTGCTAGTGGTTTGGTACTTAGCGGGAGATACACCGGGGAGCTGTTTTTT. It yields the protein CASGLVLSGRYTGELFF.